These 17 T cell receptor beta chains were sequenced from one sample in a study of OX40 agonist ivuxolimab in advanced cancers. Only in-frame clones appear in the TCRdb table, and some are missing; sequencing was by immunoSEQ multiplex PCR. The sample lists 70,000 to 95,000 clones, over 90% occurring once. The sample in question was CD4+ or CD8+ T cells sorted from blood, obtained in a trial of the OX40 agonist ivuxolimab. These receptors were collected from an adult with an advanced solid tumor such as melanoma, head and neck, liver or kidney cancer.

The chain is built from TRBV19 and TRBJ1-4; 10 nucleotides align to TRBD1. The germline gives CDR1 LNHDA, CDR2 SQIVND (reference sequence). With V trimmed by 7 bases and J by 3 bases, 5 bases remained unmatched. The CDR3 runs to 15 residues. The CDR3 DNA follows: TGTGCCAGTACGGGACAGGGGTTAGCTAATGAAAAACTGTTTTTT. Protein: CASTGQGLANEKLFF.

The V and J genes are TRBV28 and TRBJ2-3; tentative D call: TRBD2 (7 bases). The V gene lost 2 bases and the J gene lost 0 bases, with 15 bases spanning the gap. The CDR3 is 17 residues long. The germline V gene encodes CDR1 MDHEN and CDR2 SYDVKM. The CDR3 region is CASSLPEGGMSTDTQYF. The CDR3 DNA sequence: TGTGCCAGCAGTTTACCAGAGGGGGGGATGAGCACAGATACGCAGTATTTT.

V usage is TRBV11-3 and J usage is TRBJ2-1, with D perhaps TRBD1 (6 bases). The length of the CDR3 is 12 residues. Germline CDR1 is SGHNT and CDR2 is YENEEA. The V end lost 5 bases, the J end lost 12 bases, and 14 bases lay between the germline ends. The CDR3 DNA follows: TGTGCCAGCAGCATAACAGGGTTAGGGCAGTTCTTC. Its translation is CASSITGLGQFF.

The chain uses TRBV10-1 and TRBJ2-6; 8 bases align to TRBD1. Germline V CDR1 and CDR2: WNHNN, SYGVQD (reference sequence). The CDR3 is made up of 18 amino acids. With 8 bases clipped from V and 3 bases from J, the junction kept 15 bases outside the gene matches. CDR3 sequence (DNA): TGCGCCAGCCGGAAAACGGCCAGGGGGCCGGATGGGGCCAACGTCCTGACTTTC. This gives the protein CASRKTARGPDGANVLTF.

V usage is TRBV11-3 and J usage is TRBJ2-3; TRBD1 is a possible D gene (6 bases). The V end lost 1 base, the J end lost 4 bases, and 6 bases lay between the germline ends. CDR1 SGHNT and CDR2 YENEEA come from the germline V gene. The CDR3 runs to 13 residues. The CDR3 here is CASSLGTADTQYF. The CDR3 DNA is TGTGCCAGCAGCTTAGGGACAGCAGATACGCAGTATTTT.

This clone was seen only once. The gene calls are TRBV20-1 and TRBJ2-5; D may be TRBD1 (5 bases). In germline, CDR1 is DFQATT, CDR2 SNEGSKA (reference sequence). The CDR3 has 11 residues. With 6 bases removed from V and 6 bases from J, the gap between germline ends came to 11 bases. The CDR3 spells CSAERGQTQYF. The CDR3 coding sequence is TGCAGTGCCGAAAGGGGCCAGACCCAGTACTTC.

The chain carries TRBV6-5 and TRBJ2-2; D perhaps matches TRBD2 (6 bases). With 1 base removed from V and 5 bases from J, the gap between germline ends came to 8 bases. This CDR3 has 14 residues. Germline V gives CDR1 MNHEY, CDR2 SVGAGI. CDR3 protein: CASSYLGGTGELFF. The CDR3 coding sequence is TGTGCCAGCAGTTACTTGGGGGGTACCGGGGAGCTGTTTTTT.

The chain employs TRBV19 and TRBJ2-2; 9 bases agree with TRBD2. The V and J ends lost 11 bases and 5 bases, in that order; junction bases with no gene match: 9. The CDR3 has 14 amino acids. The germline V gene encodes CDR1 LNHDA and CDR2 SQIVND (reference sequence). CDR3 amino acids: CASHSGRSTGELFF. CDR3 nucleotides: TGTGCCTCCCATAGCGGGAGATCTACCGGGGAGCTGTTTTTT.

V gene TRBV11-3 combines with J gene TRBJ2-7; D is ambiguous. From germline, CDR1 is SGHNT and CDR2 YENEEA. This CDR3 spans 14 amino acids. Trimming pared 5 bases from V and 3 bases from J, leaving 14 bases between. The CDR3 loop is CASSRGRNDYEQYF. CDR3 nucleotide sequence: TGTGCCAGCAGCCGTGGACGAAACGACTACGAGCAGTACTTC.

For the CDR3, the DNA is TGTGCCAGCTCACGTTCTTCCGACTATGGCTACACCTTC. As protein: CASSRSSDYGYTF. The V and J genes are TRBV18 and TRBJ1-2; no reliable D call. Germline CDR1 and CDR2: KGHSH and LQKENI. V lost 4 bases and J 3 bases, leaving 9 bases between the germline ends. The CDR3 totals 13 residues.

The chain links TRBV18 to TRBJ1-3, with D tentatively TRBD1 (6 bases). The CDR3 is 16 amino acids. V lost 4 bases to trimming and J lost 0 bases, with 13 bases between them. Germline V gene data show CDR1 as KGHSH and CDR2 as LQKENI. The CDR3 nucleotides are TGTGCCAGCTCACACCCGCAGGGGCCCTCTGGAAACACCATATATTTT. Protein sequence: CASSHPQGPSGNTIYF.

The CDR3 region is CASSPLPGGHFGTKNIQYF. CDR3 DNA sequence: TGTGCCAGCTCACCGCTCCCCGGGGGACACTTCGGGACCAAAAACATTCAGTACTTC. V is TRBV18 and J is TRBJ2-4; D may be TRBD1 or TRBD2 (6 bases each). CDR1 and CDR2 from the germline V gene are KGHSH and LQKENI. The CDR3 is 19 residues long. With 3 bases removed from V and 2 bases from J, the gap between germline ends came to 23 bases.

CDR3 loop: CASSSFRQLPYNEQFF. The CDR3 nucleotides read TGTGCCAGCAGCTCTTTTAGACAACTACCCTACAATGAGCAGTTCTTC. The chain links TRBV7-2 to TRBJ2-1; D ambiguous. The CDR3 extends over 16 amino acids. CDR1 and CDR2 (germline): SGHTA, FQGNSA. V was shortened by 4 bases and J by 2 bases, with 15 bases between the two germline ends.

This sequence joins TRBV25-1 and TRBJ2-7; 9 positions agree with TRBD1. The CDR3 is 14 amino acids. Germline V gives CDR1 MGHDK, CDR2 SYGVNS. V shed 11 bases and J 3 bases; nucleotides not matched to a gene: 11. The CDR3 coding sequence is TGTGCCGGGGGGACAGGGTTGTCACACTACGAGCAGTACTTC. Its protein is CAGGTGLSHYEQYF.

On this clone: One junction end does not reproduce the germline sequence, and a read error may be involved. V gene TRBV2 combines with J gene TRBJ2-7; D is possibly TRBD1 (5 bases). The germline CDR1 and CDR2 sequences are SNHLY and FYNNEI. The CDR3 length is 15 residues. The CDR3 is CATSDSRTRSHEQYF. CDR3 nucleotide sequence: TGTGCCACCAGTGATTCGCGGACACGAAGTCACGAGCAGTACTTC.

This chain links TRBV15 with TRBJ1-4; 8 positions match TRBD1. CDR1 LNHNV and CDR2 YYDKDF come from the germline V gene (reference sequence). The CDR3 has 15 amino acids. J was trimmed by 8 bases and V by 0 bases; bases with no gene match: 5. CDR3 loop: CATSRDRTGREKLFF. CDR3 sequence (DNA): TGTGCCACCAGCAGAGATCGGACAGGGAGGGAAAAACTGTTTTTT.

This chain connects TRBV4-2 to TRBJ1-3, with 8 nucleotides matching TRBD1. This CDR3 is built from 21 residues. The trim removed 2 bases at V and 4 bases at J, leaving 22 bases unmatched. The V gene's germline CDR1 is LGHNA and CDR2 YNFKEQ. CDR3 sequence: CASSQRGEGAPNRGKGNTIYF. Here the CDR3 DNA reads TGTGCCAGCAGCCAAAGGGGCGAAGGGGCCCCCAACAGGGGGAAAGGAAACACCATATATTTT.